The rows below give T cell receptor beta chains drawn from one sample of a study of blood T cell repertoires in COVID-19. Method: immunoSEQ multiplex PCR; TCRdb's copy keeps in-frame clones and lacks some. Of roughly 360,000 clones detected, roughly 86% appear once; the ten largest clones hold 1.1%. Sequencing used peripheral blood. These receptor sequences come from a human donor with acute or convalescent COVID-19. The donor label of this sample is uncertain. CDR3s include the opening cysteine and the closing phenylalanine or tryptophan. Each record gives: D gene, J gene, clone size, V gene, CDR3 DNA, CDR3 protein. The D gene is left open where the match is weak. Expanded clones get a size class; other rows say once, few or many, or leave the size out.

D gene: TRBD2
J gene: TRBJ2-2
clone size: NA
V gene: TRBV12-5
CDR3 DNA: TGTGCTAGTGGTTTGGTACTGGGGCTAGCGGCGAACACCGGGGAGCTGTTTTTT
CDR3 protein: CASGLVLGLAANTGELFF

D gene: NA
J gene: TRBJ1-1
clone size: NA
V gene: TRBV2
CDR3 DNA: TGTGCCAGCAGTGCCGAGTTCTCTGAAGCTTTCTTT
CDR3 protein: CASSAEFSEAFF

D gene: TRBD1
J gene: TRBJ1-4
clone size: once
V gene: TRBV6-5
CDR3 DNA: TGTGCCAGCGGCCCACCGACAGGGAAACTGTTTTTT
CDR3 protein: CASGPPTGKLFF

D gene: NA
J gene: TRBJ1-6
clone size: once
V gene: TRBV7-8
CDR3 DNA: TGTGCCAGCAGCTTAAGAGACAGGCTCCTAGGTGGGAATTCACCCCTCCACTTT
CDR3 protein: CASSLRDRLLGGNSPLHF

D gene: TRBD1
J gene: TRBJ1-5
clone size: NA
V gene: TRBV28
CDR3 DNA: TGTGCCAGCAGCTCGACAGGGAATCAGCCCCAGCATTTT
CDR3 protein: CASSSTGNQPQHF

D gene: NA
J gene: TRBJ2-2
clone size: NA
V gene: TRBV11-2
CDR3 DNA: TGTGCCAGCAGCTTAGGTCTAGCCGGCACCGGGGAGCTGTTTTTT
CDR3 protein: CASSLGLAGTGELFF

D gene: TRBD1
J gene: TRBJ1-2
clone size: NA
V gene: TRBV7-6
CDR3 DNA: TGTGCCAGCAGCCCTATGACAGGGTCTAATGGCTACACCTTC
CDR3 protein: CASSPMTGSNGYTF

D gene: TRBD2
J gene: TRBJ2-3
clone size: once
V gene: TRBV25-1
CDR3 DNA: TGTGCCAGCAGTGAATGGGCGGGAGGCCGCACAGATACGCAGTATTTT
CDR3 protein: CASSEWAGGRTDTQYF

D gene: TRBD1
J gene: TRBJ1-2
clone size: few
V gene: TRBV7-9
CDR3 DNA: TGTGCCAGCAGCCCAGGGGGTGTCTATGGCTACACCTTC
CDR3 protein: CASSPGGVYGYTF

D gene: TRBD1
J gene: TRBJ1-3
clone size: NA
V gene: TRBV12-3/TRBV12-4
CDR3 DNA: TGTGCCAGCAAACCGGGACAGAGAAACACCATATATTTT
CDR3 protein: CASKPGQRNTIYF

D gene: TRBD2
J gene: TRBJ2-7
clone size: once
V gene: TRBV5-5
CDR3 DNA: TGTGCCAGCAGCCGGACTAGCGGGGGATACGAGCAGTACTTC
CDR3 protein: CASSRTSGGYEQYF

D gene: TRBD2
J gene: TRBJ2-1
clone size: NA
V gene: TRBV4-2
CDR3 DNA: TGTGCCAGCAGCCAAGAGAGGGCGGGGGGGTGGAATGAGCAGTTCTTC
CDR3 protein: CASSQERAGGWNEQFF

D gene: TRBD1
J gene: TRBJ1-4
clone size: NA
V gene: TRBV27
CDR3 DNA: TGTGCCAGCAGAAGGGGGCGGGGGGCGGCTGAAAAACTGTTTTTT
CDR3 protein: CASRRGRGAAEKLFF

D gene: NA
J gene: TRBJ1-3
clone size: NA
V gene: TRBV5-1
CDR3 DNA: TGCGCCAGCAGCCGGGAGGCCCCGGGGGACACCATATATTTT
CDR3 protein: CASSREAPGDTIYF

D gene: NA
J gene: TRBJ1-1
clone size: NA
V gene: TRBV10-3
CDR3 DNA: TGTGCCATCAGGGACAGTTCGCAGGCTGAAGCTTTCTTT
CDR3 protein: CAIRDSSQAEAFF

D gene: NA
J gene: TRBJ1-1
clone size: NA
V gene: TRBV2
CDR3 DNA: TGTGCCAGCAGGGGTAGGAGTACGAACACTGAAGCTTTCTTT
CDR3 protein: CASRGRSTNTEAFF

D gene: TRBD2
J gene: TRBJ2-1
clone size: NA
V gene: TRBV6-6
CDR3 DNA: TGTGCCAGCAGTCACCTTGTAGCGGGGGGGCCCTCTGCCGAGCAGTTCTTC
CDR3 protein: CASSHLVAGGPSAEQFF

D gene: TRBD1
J gene: TRBJ2-1
clone size: NA
V gene: TRBV5-1
CDR3 DNA: TGCGCCAGCAGCTTGACGGGACAGTCTTCTATTGGGCAGTTCTTC
CDR3 protein: CASSLTGQSSIGQFF

D gene: NA
J gene: TRBJ2-1
clone size: NA
V gene: TRBV5-1
CDR3 DNA: TGCGCCAGCAGCTTGGGCTACAGGGATGAGCAGTTCTTC
CDR3 protein: CASSLGYRDEQFF

D gene: NA
J gene: TRBJ1-6
clone size: few
V gene: TRBV3-1/TRBV3-2
CDR3 DNA: TGTGCCAGTGGGACACTCGAGAGTAATTCACCCCTCCACTTT
CDR3 protein: CASGTLESNSPLHF

D gene: NA
J gene: TRBJ2-1
clone size: NA
V gene: TRBV3-1/TRBV3-2
CDR3 DNA: TGTGCCAGCAGCCAAGTGGACTTGAGCTCCTACAATGAGCAGTTCTTC
CDR3 protein: CASSQVDLSSYNEQFF

D gene: NA
J gene: TRBJ1-5
clone size: NA
V gene: TRBV10-2
CDR3 DNA: TGCGCCAGCAGTCCCGACAGGAATCAGCCCCAGCATTTT
CDR3 protein: CASSPDRNQPQHF

D gene: NA
J gene: TRBJ2-1
clone size: once
V gene: TRBV7-9
CDR3 DNA: TGTGCCAGCAGCTTAGATCGGGACATCTACAATGAGCAGTTCTTC
CDR3 protein: CASSLDRDIYNEQFF

D gene: NA
J gene: TRBJ1-4
clone size: NA
V gene: TRBV29-1
CDR3 DNA: TGCAGCGCCCTTTGGGGCTATGAAAAACTGTTTTTT
CDR3 protein: CSALWGYEKLFF

D gene: TRBD2
J gene: TRBJ2-1
clone size: NA
V gene: TRBV11-3
CDR3 DNA: TGTGCCAGCAGCTTAGGGAGCGGGAGGTCGTCCAATGAGCAGTTCTTC
CDR3 protein: CASSLGSGRSSNEQFF

D gene: NA
J gene: TRBJ2-2
clone size: few
V gene: TRBV30
CDR3 DNA: TGTGCCTGGCGCCAGGGGAACACCGGGGAGCTGTTTTTT
CDR3 protein: CAWRQGNTGELFF

D gene: TRBD1
J gene: TRBJ1-1
clone size: NA
V gene: TRBV20-1
CDR3 DNA: TGCAGTGCTAGTGGGGGACAGGGCGCGGGATACACTGAAGCTTTCTTT
CDR3 protein: CSASGGQGAGYTEAFF

D gene: NA
J gene: TRBJ1-6
clone size: once
V gene: TRBV18
CDR3 DNA: TGTGCCAGCCGGCGGGATTCTAGCAATTCACCCCTCCACTTT
CDR3 protein: CASRRDSSNSPLHF

D gene: NA
J gene: TRBJ1-5
clone size: NA
V gene: TRBV2
CDR3 DNA: TGTGCCAGCAGTGCAAGCCTTGCCAATCAGCCCCAGCATTTT
CDR3 protein: CASSASLANQPQHF

D gene: TRBD2
J gene: TRBJ2-7
clone size: few
V gene: TRBV10-2
CDR3 DNA: TGCGCCAGCAGTGAGTTGCGGGGGGGCTCCTACGAGCAGTACTTC
CDR3 protein: CASSELRGGSYEQYF

D gene: NA
J gene: TRBJ1-1
clone size: NA
V gene: TRBV11-3
CDR3 DNA: TGTGCCAGCAGCTATGACACGAACACTGAAGCTTTCTTT
CDR3 protein: CASSYDTNTEAFF

D gene: NA
J gene: TRBJ2-3
clone size: NA
V gene: TRBV6-5
CDR3 DNA: TGTGCCAGCAGTCTTGCTAGGCACAATACGCAGTATTTT
CDR3 protein: CASSLARHNTQYF

D gene: NA
J gene: TRBJ2-5
clone size: NA
V gene: TRBV3-1/TRBV3-2
CDR3 DNA: TGTGCCAGCAGCCCCCAGCTGACCAGGGAAGAGACCCAGTACTTC
CDR3 protein: CASSPQLTREETQYF

D gene: TRBD1
J gene: TRBJ1-1
clone size: NA
V gene: TRBV7-6
CDR3 DNA: TGTGCCAGCAGCTTAGAGACAGGGGGGTACACTGAAGCTTTCTTT
CDR3 protein: CASSLETGGYTEAFF

D gene: TRBD1
J gene: TRBJ1-1
clone size: once
V gene: TRBV27
CDR3 DNA: TGTGCCAGCAACTGGGACAGGGGGTCTCCTGAAGCTTTCTTT
CDR3 protein: CASNWDRGSPEAFF

D gene: NA
J gene: TRBJ2-1
clone size: NA
V gene: TRBV7-9
CDR3 DNA: TGTGCCAGCAGCACCGTAGCGAGGGCCTACAATGAGCAGTTCTTC
CDR3 protein: CASSTVARAYNEQFF

D gene: NA
J gene: TRBJ2-1
clone size: NA
V gene: TRBV6-1
CDR3 DNA: TGTGCCAGCAGTGATAAGGAGAGGGCAGGGGGGCGCAATGAGCAGTTCTTC
CDR3 protein: CASSDKERAGGRNEQFF

D gene: NA
J gene: TRBJ2-4
clone size: once
V gene: TRBV4-1
CDR3 DNA: TGCGCCAGCAGCGGGCCCGTGGACATTCAGTACTTC
CDR3 protein: CASSGPVDIQYF

D gene: TRBD1
J gene: TRBJ1-1
clone size: NA
V gene: TRBV6-5
CDR3 DNA: TGTGCCAGCAGCAGACAGGGAACGAACACTGAAGCTTTCTTT
CDR3 protein: CASSRQGTNTEAFF

D gene: NA
J gene: TRBJ1-6
clone size: NA
V gene: TRBV28
CDR3 DNA: TGTGCCAGCACCCTGGGAGGAGGCGGCCTTTCACCCCTCCACTTT
CDR3 protein: CASTLGGGGLSPLHF

D gene: NA
J gene: TRBJ1-2
clone size: NA
V gene: TRBV18
CDR3 DNA: TGTGCCAGCTCACCTCAAATCCAACAGGGAAACTATGGCTACACCTTC
CDR3 protein: CASSPQIQQGNYGYTF

D gene: TRBD1
J gene: TRBJ2-3
clone size: NA
V gene: TRBV7-9
CDR3 DNA: TGTGCCAGCAGCTTCTCGACAGGGAGCACAGATACGCAGTATTTT
CDR3 protein: CASSFSTGSTDTQYF